This entry features one TCR beta chain sequence. Its specificity is unknown. This sample is part of a study of cytomegalovirus exposure and HLA in healthy donors. Study-level points and caveats: Further analysis was carried out later, and it showed several of the most significant clusters appearing linked to common viral pathogens. In a later analysis, specific HLA alleles were associated with around 17,000 TCR beta sequences at a 0.05 false discovery rate. The HLA-A and HLA-B alleles of most subjects were reportedly predicted accurately from TCR beta sequences.

In the PCR, 60 Vbeta and 13 Jbeta primers were used. Profiling relied on immunoSEQ multiplex PCR, and the TCRdb table lists in-frame clones only, not all of them. The table lists approximately 110,000 clones, 74% of them singletons, with roughly 4% in the top ten. Deletions cut 0 bases from V and 4 bases from J, with 5 bases between. The CDR3 contains 12 residues. Germline V gene sequence: CDR1 SGHRS, CDR2 YFSETQ. This TCR came from a woman aged 50 to 60 in good health and CMV-seropositive. This chain joins TRBV5-1 and TRBJ2-7; D not certain. What was sequenced was PBMCs. CDR3 sequence: CASSLDQYEQYF. CDR3 in DNA: TGCGCCAGCAGCTTGGACCAGTACGAGCAGTACTTC.